Presented here are 9 T cell receptor beta chains from one specimen sequenced in a study of blood T cell repertoires in COVID-19. Libraries were prepared by immunoSEQ multiplex PCR; TCRdb keeps only in-frame clonotypes and omits some of them. This table holds some 250,000 clones, roughly 91% found once. Sequenced material: PBMCs or T cells enriched from blood (not recorded which). These receptors were taken from a middle-aged man who had recovered from COVID-19.

This clone occurred once. CDR3 nucleotides: TGTGCCAGCAGCGGCGAGACAGGGGCCTTCATGAACACTGAAGCTTTCTTT. Translation gives CASSGETGAFMNTEAFF. The chain recombines TRBV5-4 with TRBJ1-1; 8 bases match TRBD1. Losses at the gene ends were 4 bases for V and 0 bases for J; bases not matched to a gene: 11. The CDR3 runs 17 residues. The germline V gene has CDR1 SGHNT and CDR2 YYREEE (reference sequence). The whole variable domain, filled in from reference TRBV5-4 and TRBJ1-1, reads ETGVTQSPTHLIKTRGQQVTLRCSSQSGHNTVSWYQQALGQGPQFIFQYYREEENGRGNFPPRFSGLQFPNYSSELNVNALELDDSALYLCASSGETGAFMNTEAFFGQGTRLTVV.

This chain links TRBV19 with TRBJ2-5; TRBD2 aligns across 12 bases. J was trimmed by 2 bases and V by 2 bases; bases with no gene match: 9. The CDR3 spans 18 residues. Germline-derived CDR1 and CDR2 are LNHDA and SQIVND (reference sequence). The CDR3: CASSIRTSGTGRQETQYF. DNA of the CDR3: TGTGCCAGTAGTATAAGGACTAGCGGGACTGGGAGGCAAGAGACCCAGTACTTC.

For the CDR3, the DNA is TGTGCCAGCGCGGGGGGCCTTGGGGAAAAACTGTTTTTT. As protein: CASAGGLGEKLFF. The V call is TRBV7-6, the J call TRBJ1-4; D perhaps matches TRBD1 (6 bases). There are 13 residues in the CDR3. The V end lost 8 bases, the J end lost 8 bases, and 15 bases lay between the germline ends. CDR1 is SGHVS, CDR2 FNYEAQ, per germline.

The chain links TRBV6-4 to TRBJ1-2; D uncertain. Trimming removed 3 bases at V and 7 bases at J, with 12 bases between. The CDR3 has 13 amino acids. CDR1 and CDR2 (germline): MRHNA, SNTAGT. The CDR3 region has the DNA TGTGCCAGCAGTGAAGTTGTGGGAGTTGGCTACACCTTC. Protein product: CASSEVVGVGYTF.

The rearrangement links TRBV6-2 or TRBV6-3 to TRBJ2-6, with D maybe TRBD1 (5 bases). Trimming stripped 5 bases from V and 2 bases from J, with 13 bases between. The CDR3 covers 16 residues. CDR1 MNHEY and CDR2 SVGEGT come from the germline V gene. In DNA form, the CDR3 reads TGTGCCAGCAGTAACCCAGGGCCCCCTGGGGCCAACGTCCTGACTTTC. Its protein product is CASSNPGPPGANVLTF.

This clone was detected only once. The chain carries TRBV5-1 and TRBJ1-4, with TRBD1 as a possible D gene (6 bases). Between the trimmed V and J ends, which lost 0 bases and 5 bases, there was a span of 11 bases. Germline V lookup: CDR1 SGHRS, CDR2 YFSETQ. The CDR3 has 15 residues. DNA for the CDR3: TGCGCCAGCAGCTTGGCACCGACAGGAAATGAAAAACTGTTTTTT. This gives the protein CASSLAPTGNEKLFF.

The gene calls are TRBV19 and TRBJ2-1, with D hard to call. Germline CDR1 is LNHDA and CDR2 is SQIVND (reference sequence). The CDR3 consists of 16 residues. Trimming cost V 5 bases and J 0 bases, with 14 bases left between them. The CDR3 region has the DNA TGTGCCAGTAGTCCAGACTCCGATAGCTCCTACAATGAGCAGTTCTTC. Its protein product is CASSPDSDSSYNEQFF. The full variable domain, in which reference TRBV19 and TRBJ2-1 provide the parts outside the CDR3, is DGGITQSPKYLFRKEGQNVTLSCEQNLNHDAMYWYRQDPGQGLRLIYYSQIVNDFQKGDIAEGYSVSREKKESFPLTVTSAQKNPTAFYLCASSPDSDSSYNEQFFGPGTRLTVL.

V is TRBV4-1 and J is TRBJ1-5; tentatively, D is TRBD1 (5 bases). This CDR3 contains 16 residues. Trimming left V 1 base short and J 7 bases short, with 17 bases between. Germline loops: CDR1 MGHRA, CDR2 YSYEKL. Written as DNA, the CDR3 is TGCGCCAGCAGCCAAGCGCAACAGGCCTTTTCCCAGCCCCAGCATTTT. As protein: CASSQAQQAFSQPQHF.

The gene calls are TRBV12-2 and TRBJ1-2. TRBV12-2 is a recognized pseudogene. The CDR3 spans 18 residues. The CDR3 DNA sequence: TGTGCAAGTCGCTTAGTACCAGACCACAAGCAGTTCGGAGGTGGCTACACCTTC. Its translation is CASRLVPDHKQFGGGYTF.